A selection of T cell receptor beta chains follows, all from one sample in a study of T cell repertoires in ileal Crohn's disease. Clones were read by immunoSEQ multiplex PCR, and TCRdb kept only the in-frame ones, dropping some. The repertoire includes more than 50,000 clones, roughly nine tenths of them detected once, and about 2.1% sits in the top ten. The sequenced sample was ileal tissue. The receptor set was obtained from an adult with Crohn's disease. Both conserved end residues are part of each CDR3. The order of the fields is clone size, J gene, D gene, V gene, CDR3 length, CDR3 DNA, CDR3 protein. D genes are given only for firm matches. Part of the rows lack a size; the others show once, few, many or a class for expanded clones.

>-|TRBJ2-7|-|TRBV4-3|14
TGCGCCAGCAGCCAAGACCTAGATGGGTACGAGCAGTACTTC
CASSQDLDGYEQYF
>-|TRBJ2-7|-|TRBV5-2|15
TGTGCCAGCAGCTTGATGAGAGGGATCACCTACGAGCAGTACTTC
CASSLMRGITYEQYF
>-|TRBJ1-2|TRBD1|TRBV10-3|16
TGTGCCGCGAAGCCGGGACAGGGAGGGGGGAGCTATGGCTACACCTTC
CAAKPGQGGGSYGYTF
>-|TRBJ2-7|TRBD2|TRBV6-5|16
TGTGCCAGCAGTTGGGGATTGTGGGGGGGGAAATACGAGCAGTACTTC
CASSWGLWGGKYEQYF
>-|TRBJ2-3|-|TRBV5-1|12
TGCGCCAGCAGCCCAGGGTCAGATACGCAGTATTTT
CASSPGSDTQYF
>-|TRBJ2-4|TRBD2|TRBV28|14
TGTGCCAGCAGTTTAGGAGTAGGGAGGGACATTCAGTACTTC
CASSLGVGRDIQYF
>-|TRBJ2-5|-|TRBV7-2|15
TGTGCCAGCAGCTTAGGGGCAACTGGTGAAGAGACCCAGTACTTC
CASSLGATGEETQYF
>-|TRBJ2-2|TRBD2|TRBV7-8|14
TGTGCCAGCAGACTAGCGGGCCTCACCGGGGAGCTGTTTTTT
CASRLAGLTGELFF
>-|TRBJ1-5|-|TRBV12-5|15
TGTGCTAGTGGTTTCTTAGCCGGTAGCAATCAGCCCCAGCATTTT
CASGFLAGSNQPQHF
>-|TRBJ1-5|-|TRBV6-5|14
TGTGCCAGCGGAAATACAGGGTTAGGTCAGCCCCAGCATTTT
CASGNTGLGQPQHF
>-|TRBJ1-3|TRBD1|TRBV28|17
TGTGCCAGCACCTCGGGACAGGGGACTTATTCTGGAAACACCATATATTTT
CASTSGQGTYSGNTIYF
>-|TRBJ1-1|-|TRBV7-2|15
TGTGCCACACATAAAACCAGGGGTCGTGGCACTGAAGCTTTCTTT
CATHKTRGRGTEAFF
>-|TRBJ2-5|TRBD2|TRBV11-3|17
TGTGCCAGCAGCTTAGCACCAGGGGTAGCGGGACAAGAGACCCAGTACTTC
CASSLAPGVAGQETQYF
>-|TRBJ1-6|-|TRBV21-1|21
TGTGCCAGCAGCTCGAGGACAGGGGGAGCTGTAAGGGATACCCTTAATTCACCCCTCCACTTT
CASSSRTGGAVRDTLNSPLHF
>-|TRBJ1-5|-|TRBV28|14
TGTGCCAGCAGTAGGGGAGGTAGCAATCAGCCCCAGCATTTT
CASSRGGSNQPQHF
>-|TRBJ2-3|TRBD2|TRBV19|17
TGTGCCAGTAGCGGACTAGCGGGGGGGCTAGGCACAGATACGCAGTATTTT
CASSGLAGGLGTDTQYF
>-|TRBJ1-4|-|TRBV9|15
TGTGCCAGCAGCGTTGACGGCCAGGGTAGGGAAAAACTGTTTTTT
CASSVDGQGREKLFF
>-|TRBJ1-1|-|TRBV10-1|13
TGCGCCAGCAGTGATTATCAGGATACTGAAGCTTTCTTT
CASSDYQDTEAFF
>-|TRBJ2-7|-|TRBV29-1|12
TGCAGCGTTGAGTTCAAGGACAACGAGCAGTACTTC
CSVEFKDNEQYF
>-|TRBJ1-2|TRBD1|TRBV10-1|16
TGCGCCAGCGGGAGTTATTCAACAGGGGCATTGGATGGCTACACCTTC
CASGSYSTGALDGYTF
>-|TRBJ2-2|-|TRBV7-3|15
TGTGCCAGCAGCCCCGAAACGAGTTCGACCGGGGAGCTGTTTTTT
CASSPETSSTGELFF
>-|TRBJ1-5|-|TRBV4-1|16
TGCGCCAGCAGCCAAGGATCTGGGGCTGGGGATCAGCCCCAGCATTTT
CASSQGSGAGDQPQHF
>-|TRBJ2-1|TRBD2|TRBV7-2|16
TGTGCCAGCAGCTCGACTAGCGGGGGTCTCTACAATGAGCAGTTCTTC
CASSSTSGGLYNEQFF
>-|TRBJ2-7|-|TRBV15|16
TGTGCCACCAGCCCGCCGGAAGGACTTGGGGCCTACGAGCAGTACTTC
CATSPPEGLGAYEQYF
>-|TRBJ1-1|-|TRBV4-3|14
TGCGCCAGCAGCCAAGATCGGGGGGGCACTGAAGCTTTCTTT
CASSQDRGGTEAFF
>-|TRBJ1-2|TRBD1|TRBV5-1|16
TGCGCCAGCAGCTTGGAGTCGAGGACAGGGAGAAACGGCTACACCTTC
CASSLESRTGRNGYTF
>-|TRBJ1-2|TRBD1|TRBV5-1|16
TGCGCCAGCAGTTCGGCCCGGACAGGGGTTAACTATGGCTACACCTTC
CASSSARTGVNYGYTF
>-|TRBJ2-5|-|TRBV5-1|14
TGCGCCAGCAGCTCCGGCGGCTTGGCAGAGACCCAGTACTTC
CASSSGGLAETQYF
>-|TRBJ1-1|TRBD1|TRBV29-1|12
TGCAGCGGGGGACAGGGAGGAACTGAAGCTTTCTTT
CSGGQGGTEAFF
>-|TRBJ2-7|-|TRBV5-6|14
TGTGCCAGCAGCTTGGGAGCCCCAAAGTACGAGCAGTACTTC
CASSLGAPKYEQYF
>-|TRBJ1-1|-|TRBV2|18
TGTGCCAGCAGTAGGACGACGCCGGGACACCAAATTGGGGCTGAAGCTTTCTTT
CASSRTTPGHQIGAEAFF
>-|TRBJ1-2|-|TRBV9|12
TGTGCCAGCAGCGATGACAGATTTGGCTACACCTTC
CASSDDRFGYTF
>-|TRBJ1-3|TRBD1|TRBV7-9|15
TGTGCCAGCAGCTTAGGTTGGACAGGACGAAACACCATATATTTT
CASSLGWTGRNTIYF
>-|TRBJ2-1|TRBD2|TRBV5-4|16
TGTGCCAGCAGCTTGGGCCTCGGGACTACCCTTAGGGGGCAGTTCTTC
CASSLGLGTTLRGQFF
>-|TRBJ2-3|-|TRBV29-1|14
TGCAGCGTTGCACGCAGGGTGGGCACAGATACGCAGTATTTT
CSVARRVGTDTQYF
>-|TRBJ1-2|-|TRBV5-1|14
TGCGCCAGCAGCTTGGGTCCGGCGGACTATGGCTACACCTTC
CASSLGPADYGYTF
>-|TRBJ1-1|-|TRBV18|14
TGTGCCAGCTCACCACCATCTCTCAGGGCTGAAGCTTTCTTT
CASSPPSLRAEAFF
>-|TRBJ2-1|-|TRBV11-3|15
TGTGCCAGCAGCTTAGATAATGGGCCCTACAATGAGCAGTTCTTC
CASSLDNGPYNEQFF
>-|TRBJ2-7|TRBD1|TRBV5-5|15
TGTGCCAGCAGCCACACCGGGACAGGGGAGGGCGAGCAGTACTTC
CASSHTGTGEGEQYF
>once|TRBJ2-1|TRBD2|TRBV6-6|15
TGTGCCAGCAGTTACTCAAGCGGGGGGCCCAATGAGCAGTTCTTC
CASSYSSGGPNEQFF
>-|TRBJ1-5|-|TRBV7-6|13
TGTGCCAGCGGGAGGGGCAGGAATCAGCCCCAGCATTTT
CASGRGRNQPQHF
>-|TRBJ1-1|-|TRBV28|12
TGTGCCAGCTCATGGGGAGACACTGAAGCTTTCTTT
CASSWGDTEAFF
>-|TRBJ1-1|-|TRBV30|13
TGTGCCTGGAGTGCGGCAGGTAACACTGAAGCTTTCTTT
CAWSAAGNTEAFF
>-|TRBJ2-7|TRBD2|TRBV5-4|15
TGTGCCAGCAGCTCGATGGCTAGCGGGAGTTACGAGCAGTACTTC
CASSSMASGSYEQYF
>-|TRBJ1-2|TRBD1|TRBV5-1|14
TGCGCCAGCAGCTTGGGGGACAGGGCCTATGGCTACACCTTC
CASSLGDRAYGYTF
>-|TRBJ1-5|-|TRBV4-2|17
TGTGCCAGCAGCCAAGATCTTGTGGACACCACAAATCAGCCCCAGCATTTT
CASSQDLVDTTNQPQHF
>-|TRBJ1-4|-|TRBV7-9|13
TGTGCCAGCAGCTTCAGGCTTAATGAAAAACTGTTTTTT
CASSFRLNEKLFF
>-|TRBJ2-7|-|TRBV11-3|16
TGTGCCAGCACCCCAGGGGGGACACTGTCTTACTACGAGCAGTACTTC
CASTPGGTLSYYEQYF
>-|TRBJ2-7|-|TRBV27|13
TGTGCCAGCAGCGAACAGGGCTTGGGCGAGCAGTACTTC
CASSEQGLGEQYF
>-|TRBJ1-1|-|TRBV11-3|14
TGTGCCAGCAGCTTAGATGACATGAACACTGAAGCTTTCTTT
CASSLDDMNTEAFF
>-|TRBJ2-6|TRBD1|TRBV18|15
TGTGCCAGCTCCCCCGACAGGGCTGGGGCCAACGTCCTGACTTTC
CASSPDRAGANVLTF
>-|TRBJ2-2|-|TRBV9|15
TGTGCCAGCAGCGTAGCTCTGAGGTCCACCGGGGAGCTGTTTTTT
CASSVALRSTGELFF
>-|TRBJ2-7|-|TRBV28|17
TGTGCCAGCAGTTCGACCCCTACAGGGATCCCCTCCTACGAGCAGTACTTC
CASSSTPTGIPSYEQYF
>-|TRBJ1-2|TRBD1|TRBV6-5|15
TGTGCCAGCAGTTACTCGACAGGGGGCAACTATGGCTACACCTTC
CASSYSTGGNYGYTF
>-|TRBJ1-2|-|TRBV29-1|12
TGCAGCGTCGCCTCAGGGTCTGGAGGCTACACCTTC
CSVASGSGGYTF